The 10 T cell receptor beta chains below come from one sample, sequenced in a study of cytomegalovirus exposure and HLA in healthy donors. The PCR contained 60 Vbeta and 13 Jbeta primers. Assay used: immunoSEQ multiplex PCR; TCRdb lists only in-frame clones, some missing. Among about 120,000 clones, over 65% were seen once, and the ten largest hold around 2.7%. Sequenced input: PBMCs. The receptors originated from a woman aged 40 to 55 in good health and CMV-seropositive.

V usage is TRBV18 and J usage is TRBJ1-3; TRBD1 aligns across 7 bases. CDR1 is KGHSH, CDR2 LQKENI, per germline. The CDR3 contains 16 residues. The V gene end was trimmed by 4 bases and the J gene end by 0 bases; junction bases not matched to a gene: 6. The CDR3 DNA follows: TGTGCCAGCTCACTCCGGGACAGCCTCTCTGGAAACACCATATATTTT. It translates to CASSLRDSLSGNTIYF. The whole variable domain, remainder taken from reference TRBV18 and TRBJ1-3, is NAGVMQNPRHLVRRRGQEARLRCSPMKGHSHVYWYRQLPEEGLKFMVYLQKENIIDESGMPKERFSAEFPKEGPSILRIQQVVRGDSAAYFCASSLRDSLSGNTIYFGEGSWLTVV.

V is TRBV18 and J is TRBJ1-1; 8 positions agree with TRBD1. The CDR3 contains 16 residues. The trim removed 2 bases at V and 6 bases at J, leaving 11 bases unmatched. The germline gives CDR1 KGHSH, CDR2 LQKENI. The CDR3 reads CASSPERHRGGSEAFF. The CDR3 DNA sequence: TGTGCCAGCTCACCAGAAAGGCACAGGGGGGGATCTGAAGCTTTCTTT. Looking up the rest from reference TRBV18 and TRBJ1-1 gives the full variable domain: NAGVMQNPRHLVRRRGQEARLRCSPMKGHSHVYWYRQLPEEGLKFMVYLQKENIIDESGMPKERFSAEFPKEGPSILRIQQVVRGDSAAYFCASSPERHRGGSEAFFGQGTRLTVV.

V is TRBV14 and J is TRBJ2-6; the D gene is possibly TRBD1 (5 bases). This CDR3 has 15 amino acids. Trimming cost V 4 bases and J 3 bases, with 10 bases left between them. Germline V gene lookup returns CDR1 SGHDN and CDR2 FVKESK. The DNA for the CDR3 is TGTGCCAGCAGCCCCGCAGGGTTTGGGGCCAACGTCCTGACTTTC. It translates to CASSPAGFGANVLTF.

The gene calls are TRBV2 and TRBJ2-2; the D gene is possibly TRBD1 (6 bases). The CDR3 has 16 amino acids. Germline CDR1 SNHLY, CDR2 FYNNEI. With 6 bases removed from V and 1 base from J, the gap between germline ends came to 15 bases. CDR3 region: CASRGSGQLNTGELFF. In DNA form, the CDR3 reads TGTGCCAGCAGAGGATCCGGACAGCTGAACACCGGGGAGCTGTTTTTT.

The chain carries TRBV10-3 and TRBJ2-2; 11 nucleotides agree with TRBD2. After removal of 5 bases from V and 2 bases from J, the junction contained 4 bases not matched to a gene. The CDR3 covers 16 residues. Germline V CDR1 and CDR2: ENHRY, SYGVKD. The CDR3: CAISFTSGGNTGELFF. The CDR3 coding sequence is TGTGCCATCAGTTTTACTAGCGGGGGAAACACCGGGGAGCTGTTTTTT.

V gene TRBV7-9 combines with J gene TRBJ2-7, with TRBD1 identical over 7 bases. The J segment lost 0 bases and the V segment lost 5 bases, leaving 4 bases of the junction unmatched. CDR3 length: 14 residues. From germline, CDR1 is SEHNR and CDR2 FQNEAQ (reference sequence). The CDR3 region has the DNA TGTGCCAGCAGCGGGTCAGGGGGCTCCTACGAGCAGTACTTC. Protein: CASSGSGGSYEQYF.

The chain couples TRBV10-3 to TRBJ1-1, with a possible D match to TRBD1 (6 bases). Germline V CDR1 and CDR2: ENHRY, SYGVKD. The germline V and J ends were trimmed by 10 bases and 14 bases, with 26 bases remaining between them. The CDR3 spans 13 residues. The CDR3 DNA sequence: TGTGCCAGCAGGGGAGACCGCCGGTGTGAAGTCTTCTTT. Its translation is CASRGDRRCEVFF.

The rearrangement uses TRBV20-1 and TRBJ2-7, with no clear D. V shed 1 base and J shed 2 bases, with 3 bases lying between them. Per germline, CDR1 DFQATT and CDR2 SNEGSKA (reference sequence). This CDR3 comprises 11 residues. CDR3 amino acids: CSARAAYEQYF. CDR3 DNA: TGCAGTGCTAGAGCGGCCTACGAGCAGTACTTC.

The chain recombines TRBV7-9 with TRBJ2-1; TRBD2 aligns across 9 bases. J lost 4 bases, V lost 3 bases, and 7 bases had no gene match. Per the germline V gene, CDR1 is SEHNR and CDR2 is FQNEAQ (reference sequence). The CDR3 totals 16 residues. CDR3 DNA: TGTGCCAGCAGCTTCTTGACTAGCGGAAAATACAATGAGCAGTTCTTC. It codes for CASSFLTSGKYNEQFF.

The chain has TRBV7-8 and TRBJ2-3; 9 nucleotides align to TRBD2. V lost 5 bases, J lost 1 base, and 7 bases stayed unmatched. Germline loops: CDR1 SGHVS, CDR2 FQNEAQ. The CDR3 loop spans 16 amino acids. CDR3 sequence reads: CASSPAGGRGTDTQYF. The CDR3 DNA is TGTGCCAGCAGCCCGGCGGGGGGGCGGGGCACAGATACGCAGTATTTT.